This T cell receptor beta chain came from a study of blood T cell dynamics during melanoma immunotherapy (dated by TCRdb to about 2020). At the level of the whole study: All patients had metastatic melanoma and were given first-line pembrolizumab or nivolumab plus ipilimumab as standard of care in the United Kingdom. Peripheral T cell receptor repertoires of metastatic melanoma patients were profiled before and after one cycle of checkpoint inhibitor therapy to find early correlates of response. The training cohort was made up of consecutive patients, while a further independent group of patients from the same centre was pooled to form an external validation set. The paper's findings and limits, for the study overall: Whether the T cell clones behind the repertoire changes were melanoma-specific or instead reflected general immune activation was something the study could not determine. A bifurcated reorganization of the PBMC repertoire at W3, with increased clonality or increased diversity, was observed in patients who later achieved disease control, unlike in progressors. The relatively small sample size was recognized as a factor that could limit how well the results generalize.

Every bulk PBMC sample had a fixed 350 ng of DNA loaded. TCR beta CDR3 sequences were amplified from genomic DNA with the immunoSEQ TCRb Assay kit following manufacturer instructions. The KAPA Library Quantification Kit for Illumina platforms was used to quantify the pooled libraries by qPCR. Sequencing of the pooled libraries was done on an Illumina NextSeq 500, with clustering at about 0.55-1.2 pM. Processing in the source paper ran as follows. Analysis of the TCR data relied on immunoSEQ ANALYZER and the R LymphoSeq package. A rearrangement efficiency score was calculated as productive divided by the sum of productive and non-productive CDR3 sequences. Clonality was measured with the Gini coefficient and diversity with the Renyi index at alpha=1, compared pairwise between timepoints within each patient. In LymphoSeq, clonal relatedness was computed with an edit distance of 3 and repertoire similarity was computed with the Bhattacharyya coefficient. To classify response, a linear discriminant analysis based on week-3 changes in clonality and diversity was built using the R MASS and caret packages. What TCRdb holds here is the immuneACCESS table cut down to in-frame rearrangements. Part of the clones is not present; checked against another copy, under half of the missing clones reflect an unresolved V gene, and the others are unexplained. V and J calls and clone size are copied from that table; D and trimming were computed from the DNA. This sample comprises about 10,000 clones, about 87% of them detected only once. The top ten clones comprise over 9.5% of the sample.

As concerns this clone: Its antigen has not been determined. Within one base of it there is no much larger clone, and no base qualities were kept.

The time point label, as the study defines it: pre-treatment baseline. Blood samples were collected before treatment (T0) and at week 3 (W3), after the first cycle of checkpoint blockade. Except for a couple of patients with rapid clinical progression, response was assessed 12 weeks after the first infusion by RECIST 1.1; disease control meant complete response, partial response or stable disease. Patients were excluded for prior systemic cancer treatment, concomitant immunosuppressant therapy or synchronous other active malignancies. Bulk PBMC and plasma cell-free DNA were both sequenced for TCR beta so that circulating cells and T cell turnover could be tracked. Lymphoprep and SepMate tubes were used to isolate PBMC from blood, and red cell lysis was then performed. DNA from PBMC and sorted T cell subsets was extracted with QIAamp DNA Blood Mini kits. Measured from the cysteine to the phenylalanine, the CDR3 is 13 residues long. The entry retains the CDR3 DNA only, 39 bases that are in frame from base 1. The germline V end is reduced by 1 base and the J end by 6 bases; junction bases left unmatched: 1. CDR1 is given as SGHRS and CDR2 as YFSETQ, both from the germline V gene.

Sequences were derived from blood, sampled from a patient treated with checkpoint blockade. In this chain, TRBV5-1 is recombined with TRBJ1-2, with 9 bases in between that match TRBD1. The clonotype comes from a human donor with melanoma. The CDR3 region: CASSLRQGDGYTF. The DNA sequence is given as TGCGCCAGCAGCTTGAGACAGGGGGATGGCTACACCTTC.